The source of this TCR beta chain is a study of T cell responses to AZD1222 COVID-19 vaccine. Assay used: immunoSEQ multiplex PCR; TCRdb lists only in-frame clones, some missing. The table lists over 130,000 clones, around 89% of them singletons. Study-wide points: After two AZD1222 doses, spike-specific TCR breadth and depth rose versus day 0. Repertoires were sampled only after the peak T cell response.

Note on this clone: Its specificity is unknown.

The V end lost 8 bases, the J end lost 6 bases, and 14 bases lay between the germline ends. Germline V lookup: CDR1 SGDLS, CDR2 YYNGEE. This CDR3 region has 13 residues. This receptor was taken from an adult who received the AZD1222 COVID-19 vaccine. The material was peripheral blood, obtained 28 days after the second AZD1222 dose. V usage is TRBV9 and J usage is TRBJ2-2, with a possible D match to TRBD1 (5 bases). CDR3 sequence: CASQGDRAGELFF. The CDR3 region has the DNA TGTGCCAGTCAAGGGGATAGGGCCGGGGAGCTGTTTTTT.